Detailed here is one T cell receptor (beta chain). Its antigen is currently unknown. This specimen comes from a study of T cell repertoires in cytomegalovirus infection. Overall study context: Indications came from public TCR beta signatures; they pointed to CMV infection and to a matching HLA type. Whole-study results and caveats: Identification of carriers of CMV plus the relevant HLA was performed using cumulative public TCR beta family frequency.

V dropped 3 bases and J dropped 4; count of bases not matched to a gene: 4. Germline V gene lookup returns CDR1 LNHNV and CDR2 YYDKDF (reference sequence). This CDR3 contains 14 residues. TCRdb analysed the reads with MiXCR anew, one entry per CDR3 protein. This table holds 750,000 to 950,000 distinct CDR3 sequences, almost 30% found once. Specimen: cultured CD8+ T cells from PBMCs, collected from culture after CMV antigen stimulation. The chain joins TRBV15 to TRBJ2-3, with 7 nucleotides matching TRBD2. The receptor's source is a human donor in good health (CMV status not recorded). Some clones in this sample may be carry-over from other donors' samples. The CDR3 sequence is CATSRGAGADTQYF. Written as DNA, the CDR3 is TGTGCCACCAGCAGGGGCGCGGGGGCAGATACGCAGTATTTT.